This TCR beta chain was observed in a study of PD-L1 blockade in urothelial cancer. Time point indicated: pretreatment peripheral blood. TCRdb's copy holds only in-frame clones and misses some; the assay was immunoSEQ multiplex PCR. Here the sample spans tens of thousands of clones, 81% being singletons. This receptor was taken from a man in his sixties or seventies with urothelial cancer. The sequencing here drew on PBMCs, taken around atezolizumab (anti-PD-L1) treatment.

Written as DNA, the CDR3 is TGCGCCAGCAGGTCCCCGGGACTAGCAGGGACCGGAGATACGCAGTATTTT. It specifies CASRSPGLAGTGDTQYF. This sequence joins TRBV5-1 and TRBJ2-3; TRBD2 aligns across 9 bases. This CDR3 spans 17 amino acids. The germline V gene has CDR1 SGHRS and CDR2 YFSETQ. The V and J ends lost 5 bases and 5 bases, in that order; junction bases with no gene match: 15.